The rows below give T cell receptor beta chains drawn from one sample of a study of cytomegalovirus exposure and HLA in healthy donors. The assay was immunoSEQ multiplex PCR, and TCRdb's table has in-frame clones only and misses some. Here the sample table reports approximately 130,000 clones. The sample consisted of PBMCs. These TCRs come from a woman aged 55-70 years in good health and CMV-seronegative. Each CDR3 is given with its conserved first and last residue. The order of the fields is J gene, D gene, V gene, CDR3 DNA, CDR3 protein. A D gene is named only where the DNA matches it firmly.

TRBJ1-3,.,TRBV28,TGTGCCAGCAGTACCGGGACAACCTCTGGAAACACCATATATTTT,CASSTGTTSGNTIYF
TRBJ2-7,TRBD1,TRBV9,TGTGCCAGCAGCGTGGGGACAGGCTACTACGAGCAGTACTTC,CASSVGTGYYEQYF
TRBJ2-5,.,TRBV9,TGTGCCAGCAGCGTTACCGGGACTGTTCAAGAGACCCAGTACTTC,CASSVTGTVQETQYF
TRBJ1-1,.,TRBV19,TGTGCCAGTAAAGGCAGGGGTGACACTGAAGCTTTCTTT,CASKGRGDTEAFF
TRBJ2-7,TRBD1,TRBV19,TGTGCCAGTAATCTCGGGACAGGGAAAGAGCAGTACTTC,CASNLGTGKEQYF
TRBJ2-2,TRBD1,TRBV19,TGTGCCAGTCTCAGGGGGTCCGGGGAGCTGTTTTTT,CASLRGSGELFF
TRBJ2-1,.,TRBV7-9,TGTGCCAGCAGCTTATCCCCCGGTTTGGTTGAGCAGTTCTTC,CASSLSPGLVEQFF
TRBJ2-3,TRBD1,TRBV9,TGTGCCAGCAGCGTAGTTGGGGGACAGGGATTAGATACGCAGTATTTT,CASSVVGGQGLDTQYF
TRBJ2-1,TRBD2,TRBV28,TGTGCCAGCAGTTCCCTAGCGGGAGGGCCGATGAATGAGCAGTTCTTC,CASSSLAGGPMNEQFF
TRBJ1-3,.,TRBV28,TGTGCCAGCAGTTTAGACCCAACAGGGAGTTTGGGCTCTGGAAACACCATATATTTT,CASSLDPTGSLGSGNTIYF
TRBJ1-3,.,TRBV28,TGTGCCAGCACTCTCTCAGGGCCCCGGTCCGGAAACACCATATATTTT,CASTLSGPRSGNTIYF
TRBJ1-2,TRBD1,TRBV28,TGTGCCAGCAGTTCCGCAGGGGGCTATGGCTACACCTTC,CASSSAGGYGYTF
TRBJ1-2,.,TRBV11-2,TGTGCCAGCAGCGGGCGCAGGGGAGGGCTTACGTTGGCCTATGGCTACACCTTC,CASSGRRGGLTLAYGYTF
TRBJ1-1,.,TRBV7-5,TGTGCCAGAAGCTCCCCCCAGGACAGGCGTCTTGGCCAAACTGAAGCTTTCTTT,CARSSPQDRRLGQTEAFF
TRBJ2-5,.,TRBV10-3,TGTGCCATCCGAGCGGAGACCCAAGAGACCCAGTACTTC,CAIRAETQETQYF
TRBJ1-2,.,TRBV18,TGTGCCAGCTCACCACCGGGGGGCTATGGCTACACCTTC,CASSPPGGYGYTF
TRBJ1-1,.,TRBV6-6,TGTGCCAGCAGTTACCCCGGCGGTGGCACTAGTGAAGCTTTCTTT,CASSYPGGGTSEAFF
TRBJ2-4,.,TRBV5-1,TGCGCCAGCAGACGTGACAGGCTAAGAGAAAACATTCAGTACTTC,CASRRDRLRENIQYF
TRBJ1-2,.,TRBV30,TGTGCCTGGAGTCCGACGGGGAGCTATGGCTACACCTTC,CAWSPTGSYGYTF
TRBJ1-5,.,TRBV28,TGTGCCAGCAGTATCGGACAGAACAATCAGCCCCAGCATTTT,CASSIGQNNQPQHF
TRBJ2-5,.,TRBV11-3,TGTGCCAGCAGCTCCCAGACAGAGAACCAAGAGACCCAGTACTTC,CASSSQTENQETQYF
TRBJ1-6,.,TRBV19,TGTGCCAGTAGTATAGTGAGGGAGAGGAGGAATTCACCCCTCCACTTT,CASSIVRERRNSPLHF
TRBJ1-1,.,TRBV2,TGTGCCAGCTCGACCACAGCGAACACTGAAGCTTTCTTT,CASSTTANTEAFF
TRBJ2-5,.,TRBV5-1,TGCGCCAGCAGCTTCACACCCCAAGAGACCCAGTACTTC,CASSFTPQETQYF
TRBJ2-7,TRBD1,TRBV7-9,TGTGCCAGCAGCCTCGGACAGGGGTTGTGGGAGCAGTACTTC,CASSLGQGLWEQYF
TRBJ2-2,TRBD1,TRBV5-4,TGTGCCAGCAGCTTGGGAGGACAGGACACCGGGGAGCTGTTTTTT,CASSLGGQDTGELFF
TRBJ2-7,.,TRBV28,TGTGCCAGCAGTTCGGTCGGGGGTTACGAGCAGTACTTC,CASSSVGGYEQYF
TRBJ2-7,.,TRBV2,TGTGCCAGCAGACTAACTGTATCCTACGAGCAGTACTTC,CASRLTVSYEQYF
TRBJ2-5,.,TRBV5-6,TGTGCCAGCAGCTTTGGCGAGGCAAAGACCCAGTACTTC,CASSFGEAKTQYF